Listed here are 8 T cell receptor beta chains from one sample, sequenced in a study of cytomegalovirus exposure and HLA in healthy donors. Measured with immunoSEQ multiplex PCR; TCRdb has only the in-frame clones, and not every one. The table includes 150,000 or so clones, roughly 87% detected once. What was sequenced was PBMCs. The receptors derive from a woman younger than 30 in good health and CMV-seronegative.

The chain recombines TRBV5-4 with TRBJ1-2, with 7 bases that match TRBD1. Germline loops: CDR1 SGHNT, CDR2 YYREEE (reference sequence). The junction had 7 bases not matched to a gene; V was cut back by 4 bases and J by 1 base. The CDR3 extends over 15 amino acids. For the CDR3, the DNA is TGTGCCAGCAGCCCCGGGACAGCGAATAACTATGGCTACACCTTC. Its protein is CASSPGTANNYGYTF. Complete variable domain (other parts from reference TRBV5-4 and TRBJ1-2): ETGVTQSPTHLIKTRGQQVTLRCSSQSGHNTVSWYQQALGQGPQFIFQYYREEENGRGNFPPRFSGLQFPNYSSELNVNALELDDSALYLCASSPGTANNYGYTFGSGTRLTVV.

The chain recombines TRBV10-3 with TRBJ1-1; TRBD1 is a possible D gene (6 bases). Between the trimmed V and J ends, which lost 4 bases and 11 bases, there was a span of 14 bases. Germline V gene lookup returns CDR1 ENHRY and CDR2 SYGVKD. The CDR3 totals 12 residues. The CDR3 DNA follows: TGTGCCATCAGTGGGCGGACAGCCTACGCTTTCTTT. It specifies CAISGRTAYAFF.

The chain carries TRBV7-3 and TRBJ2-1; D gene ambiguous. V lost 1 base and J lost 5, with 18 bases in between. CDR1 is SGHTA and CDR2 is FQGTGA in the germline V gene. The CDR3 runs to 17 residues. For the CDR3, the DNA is TGTGCCAGCAGCTTAAGTTTAATTGGCGGAACGGACAATGAGCAGTTCTTC. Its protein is CASSLSLIGGTDNEQFF.

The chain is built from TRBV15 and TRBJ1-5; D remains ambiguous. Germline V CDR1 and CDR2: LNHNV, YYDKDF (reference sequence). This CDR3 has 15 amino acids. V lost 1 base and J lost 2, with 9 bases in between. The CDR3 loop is CATSRVGTGNQPQHF. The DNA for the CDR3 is TGTGCCACCAGCAGAGTTGGTACAGGCAATCAGCCCCAGCATTTT.

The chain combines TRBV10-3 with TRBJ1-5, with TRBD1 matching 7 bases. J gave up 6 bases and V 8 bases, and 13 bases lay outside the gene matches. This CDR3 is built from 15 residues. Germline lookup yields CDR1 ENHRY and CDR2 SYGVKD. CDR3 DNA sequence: TGTGCCATCCGCGGGGGGACAGTCCCAGGTCAGCCCCAGCATTTT. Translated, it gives CAIRGGTVPGQPQHF.

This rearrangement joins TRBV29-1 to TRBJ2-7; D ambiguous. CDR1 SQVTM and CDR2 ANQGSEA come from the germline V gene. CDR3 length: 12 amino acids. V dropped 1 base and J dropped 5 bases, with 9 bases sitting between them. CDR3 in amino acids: CSVEVQADEQYF. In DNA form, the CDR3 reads TGCAGCGTTGAAGTCCAGGCAGACGAGCAGTACTTC.

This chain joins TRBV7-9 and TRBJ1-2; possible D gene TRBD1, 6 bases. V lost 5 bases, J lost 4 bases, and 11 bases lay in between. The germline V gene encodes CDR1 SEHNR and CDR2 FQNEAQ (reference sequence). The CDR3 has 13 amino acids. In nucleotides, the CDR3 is TGTGCCAGCAGCGTACAGGGAAGCTATGGCTACACCTTC. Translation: CASSVQGSYGYTF.

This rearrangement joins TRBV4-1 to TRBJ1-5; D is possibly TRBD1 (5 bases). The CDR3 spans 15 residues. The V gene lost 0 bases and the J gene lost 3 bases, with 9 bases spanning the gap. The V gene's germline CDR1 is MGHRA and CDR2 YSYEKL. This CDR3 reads CASSQDGADNQPQHF. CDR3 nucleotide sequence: TGCGCCAGCAGCCAAGATGGGGCCGACAATCAGCCCCAGCATTTT.